The next 9 T cell receptor beta chains were all read from a single sample in a study of T-cell reconstitution after alpha-beta-depleted transplantation in children. As it was prepared, the TCRbeta library received unique molecular identifiers. TCRdb re-analysed the PCR reads in MiXCR, keeping a single row per CDR3 protein. The top ten hold roughly 29% of the sample, which has about 400,000 distinct CDR3 sequences, about a sixth seen once. Sequencing was performed on PBMCs, mostly from graft donor cells, taken 360 days after TCRalphabeta/CD19-depleted stem cell transplant. The origin of the receptors is a boy under two years old who had a stem cell transplant for Wiskott-Aldrich syndrome, so the T cells may come from the graft donor.

This clonotype was counted a few times. This rearrangement joins TRBV25-1 to TRBJ2-1; the match to TRBD1 covers 10 bases. CDR1 and CDR2 from the germline V gene are MGHDK and SYGVNS. The V gene end was trimmed by 4 bases and the J gene end by 9 bases; junction bases not matched to a gene: 6. The CDR3 sequence is 14 residues long. CDR3 region: CASSVQDRGGEQFF. The DNA for the CDR3 is TGTGCCAGCAGTGTCCAGGACAGGGGGGGTGAGCAGTTCTTC.

This clonotype has only a few counts. The chain links TRBV20-1 to TRBJ2-1; TRBD1 matches at 8 bases. The V gene's germline CDR1 is DFQATT and CDR2 SNEGSKA (reference sequence). Trimming took 4 bases from V and 1 from J; bases not matched to a gene: 9. This CDR3 region has 16 residues. DNA of the CDR3: TGCAGTGCTAAAAAAGCAGGGGGCGCATCCTACAATGAGCAGTTCTTC. Translated, it gives CSAKKAGGASYNEQFF.

This clonotype showed up just a few times. This chain uses TRBV14 with TRBJ1-4; D not certain. CDR3 size: 18 residues. V lost 0 bases and J 5 bases, leaving 19 bases between the germline ends. Looked up from germline, CDR1 is SGHDN and CDR2 is FVKESK. CDR3 sequence reads: CASSQDRIMGALNEKLFF. DNA of the CDR3: TGTGCCAGCAGCCAAGATCGAATTATGGGCGCGTTAAATGAAAAACTGTTTTTT.

The J gene is TRBJ2-6, the V gene TRBV4-1; weak D call: TRBD2 (5 bases). Between the trimmed V and J ends, which lost 6 bases and 1 base, there was a span of 10 bases. The germline CDR1 and CDR2 sequences are MGHRA and YSYEKL. The CDR3 extends over 15 amino acids. CDR3 loop: CASRGIASGANVLTF. The CDR3 DNA is TGCGCCAGCAGAGGAATAGCGTCTGGGGCCAACGTCCTGACTTTC.

This clonotype was observed many times. V usage is TRBV18 and J usage is TRBJ2-1; D not resolved. The length of the CDR3 is 13 residues. Germline V gene sequence: CDR1 KGHSH, CDR2 LQKENI. V lost 11 bases and J 0 bases, leaving 11 bases between the germline ends. Here the CDR3 DNA reads TGTGCCTCCAGTCCAAGCTCCTACAATGAGCAGTTCTTC. Residues: CASSPSSYNEQFF.

The table lists this clonotype with a few counts. The J gene is TRBJ1-5, the V gene TRBV12-3 or TRBV12-4; 8 bases align to TRBD1. This CDR3 is 15 amino acids long. Trimming removed 6 bases from V and 3 bases from J; junction bases left unmatched: 7. CDR3 coding DNA: TGTGCCAGCAGCCGGGGACAGGTTCACAATCAGCCCCAGCATTTT. Protein sequence: CASSRGQVHNQPQHF.

This clonotype was seen a handful of times. J is TRBJ2-2 and V is TRBV12-3 or TRBV12-4; D is ambiguous. The CDR3 runs 15 residues. The ends were cut back, 5 bases at V and 1 base at J, with 11 bases in the middle. This CDR3 is CASSPRSGNTGELFF. The CDR3 DNA follows: TGTGCCAGCAGTCCCCGCTCCGGGAACACCGGGGAGCTGTTTTTT.

V is TRBV5-1 and J is TRBJ2-7; perhaps TRBD1 as D (6 bases). Germline CDR1 is SGHRS and CDR2 is YFSETQ. Trimming shortened V by 0 bases and J by 5 bases, and 18 bases separated the two germline ends. CDR3 length: 16 residues. The CDR3 DNA reads TGCGCCAGCAGCTTGGTATACGGGGCAGGGGCCGACGAGCAGTACTTC. The encoded protein is CASSLVYGAGADEQYF.

The chain is built from TRBV29-1 and TRBJ2-3; D is undetermined. The CDR3 has 12 residues. V shed 1 base and J shed 2 bases, with 4 bases lying between them. Germline CDR1 SQVTM, CDR2 ANQGSEA. CDR3 sequence (DNA): TGCAGCGTTGAAGGCCCCACAGATACGCAGTATTTT. Translating gives CSVEGPTDTQYF.